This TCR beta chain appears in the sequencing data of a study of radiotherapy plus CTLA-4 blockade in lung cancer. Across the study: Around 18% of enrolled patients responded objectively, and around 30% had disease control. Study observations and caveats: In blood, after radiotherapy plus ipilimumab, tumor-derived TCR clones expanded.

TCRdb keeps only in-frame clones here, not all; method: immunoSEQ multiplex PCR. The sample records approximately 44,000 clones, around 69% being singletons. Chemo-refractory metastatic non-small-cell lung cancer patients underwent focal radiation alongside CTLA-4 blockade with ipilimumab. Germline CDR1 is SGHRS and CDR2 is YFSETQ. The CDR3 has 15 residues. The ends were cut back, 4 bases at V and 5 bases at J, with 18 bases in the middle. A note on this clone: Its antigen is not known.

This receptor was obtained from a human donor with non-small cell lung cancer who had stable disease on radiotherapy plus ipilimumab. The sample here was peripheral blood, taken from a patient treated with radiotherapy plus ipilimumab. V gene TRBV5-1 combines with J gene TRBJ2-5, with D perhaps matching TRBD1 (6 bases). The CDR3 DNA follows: TGCGCCAGCAGCCCTGGACAGTCGTCCGGGGAGACCCAGTACTTC. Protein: CASSPGQSSGETQYF.